One sample yielded the 20 T cell receptor beta chains listed below, sequenced in a study of shared clonotypes between healthy human individuals. TCRdb's copy holds only in-frame clones and misses some; the assay was immunoSEQ multiplex PCR. The sample holds nearly 2 million clones, less than 95% seen once. Terminally differentiated effector memory CD45RA+ cells were left out of the naive CD8 fraction, which was CD45RO-negative and positively selected for CCR7. The sequenced material came from naive CD8+ T cells sorted from blood. These receptors were taken from a man between 18 and 35 years old in good health.

The J gene is TRBJ2-5, the V gene TRBV7-9; possible D gene TRBD1, 6 bases. CDR3 length: 16 residues. Germline CDR1 reads SEHNR; CDR2 reads FQNEAQ (reference sequence). Trimming cost V 5 bases and J 1 base, with 17 bases left between them. CDR3 protein: CASSAQTGLSQETQYF. CDR3 coding DNA: TGTGCCAGCAGCGCCCAGACAGGCCTCTCCCAAGAGACCCAGTACTTC.

This chain connects TRBV5-1 to TRBJ2-1; D is perhaps TRBD1 or TRBD2 (5 bases each). V lost 4 bases to trimming and J lost 6 bases, with 14 bases between them. The V gene's germline CDR1 is SGHRS and CDR2 YFSETQ. This CDR3 spans 14 amino acids. This CDR3 is CASSGDGGINEQFF. The CDR3 DNA reads as TGCGCCAGCAGCGGGGACGGAGGAATCAATGAGCAGTTCTTC.

This chain connects TRBV19 to TRBJ1-5, with 7 nucleotides matching TRBD1. CDR3 length equals 14 residues. The trim removed 9 bases at V and 3 bases at J, leaving 8 bases unmatched. Looked up from germline, CDR1 is LNHDA and CDR2 is SQIVND (reference sequence). The CDR3 DNA sequence: TGTGCCAGCTCCCGTGGACAGGTCAATCAGCCCCAGCATTTT. Protein sequence: CASSRGQVNQPQHF.

This chain uses TRBV4-3 with TRBJ2-1; 8 bases are a match to TRBD2. From germline, CDR1 is LGHNA and CDR2 YSLEER. The CDR3 consists of 15 residues. J gave up 6 bases and V 0 bases, and 4 bases lay outside the gene matches. In DNA, the CDR3 is TGCGCCAGCAGCCAAGATCCCCTAGCGGGCAATGAGCAGTTCTTC. Its protein product is CASSQDPLAGNEQFF.

The CDR3 sequence: CASSLAPEGLRAQHF. The CDR3 nucleotides read TGTGCCAGCAGCTTAGCGCCGGAGGGCCTCAGGGCCCAGCATTTT. The chain recombines TRBV7-8 with TRBJ1-5; TRBD1 might be the D (5 bases). This CDR3 has 15 amino acids. Germline V CDR1 and CDR2: SGHVS, FQNEAQ. V dropped 0 bases and J dropped 11 bases, with 17 bases sitting between them. Combining the CDR3 with reference TRBV7-8 and TRBJ1-5 gives the whole variable domain GAGVSQSPRYKVAKRGQDVALRCDPISGHVSLFWYQQALGQGPEFLTYFQNEAQLDKSGLPSDRFFAERPEGSVSTLKIQRTQQEDSAVYLCASSLAPEGLRAQHFGDGTRLSIL.

This chain connects TRBV14 to TRBJ1-4; D possibly corresponds to TRBD1 (5 bases). CDR1 is SGHDN, CDR2 FVKESK, per germline. This CDR3 region has 13 residues. V was shortened by 5 bases and J by 13 bases, with 17 bases between the two germline ends. CDR3 bases: TGTGCCAGCAGCTCCCTGACGGGGGAAGGACTGTTTTTT. Its translation: CASSSLTGEGLFF.

Notes on this clone: Within the sample, other DNA sequences also encode this same CDR3. The chain is built from TRBV27 and TRBJ2-5, with D possibly being TRBD2 (7 bases). The V gene's germline CDR1 is MNHEY and CDR2 SMNVEV (reference sequence). V lost 2 bases to trimming and J lost 1 base, with 11 bases between them. This CDR3 is built from 15 residues. The CDR3 reads CASSLGGGPQETQYF. CDR3 sequence (DNA): TGTGCCAGCAGTTTAGGGGGGGGCCCCCAAGAGACCCAGTACTTC.

V usage is TRBV10-3 and J usage is TRBJ2-1, with D perhaps matching TRBD2 (6 bases). Germline V gene data show CDR1 as ENHRY and CDR2 as SYGVKD. The CDR3 spans 14 residues. V was pared by 4 bases and J by 7 bases, with 14 bases between. The CDR3 DNA is TGTGCCATCAGTGGGGTTAGCGCGGGGAATGAGCAGTTCTTC. Amino acids: CAISGVSAGNEQFF.

Here the CDR3 reads CASSLSQDGQPQHF. The CDR3 coding sequence is TGTGCCAGCAGTTTATCGCAGGATGGCCAGCCCCAGCATTTT. The chain links TRBV27 to TRBJ1-5; no clear D gene. V was trimmed by 0 bases and J by 7 bases, leaving 10 bases between them. Germline-derived CDR1 and CDR2 are MNHEY and SMNVEV (reference sequence). The CDR3 totals 14 residues.

The rearrangement links TRBV2 to TRBJ2-7; the match to TRBD2 covers 8 bases. V shed 8 bases, J shed 3 bases, and the junction held 9 bases outside the gene matches. There are 14 residues in the CDR3. Germline CDR1 and CDR2: SNHLY and FYNNEI. Here the CDR3 DNA reads TGTGCCAGCGCCCTGACTAGCGCACGCTACGAGCAGTACTTC. Translated: CASALTSARYEQYF.

The rearrangement uses TRBV27 and TRBJ1-5; D gene uncertain. V was trimmed by 2 bases and J by 7 bases, leaving 9 bases between them. This CDR3 is 13 amino acids long. From germline, CDR1 is MNHEY and CDR2 SMNVEV (reference sequence). In DNA form, the CDR3 reads TGTGCCAGCAGTTTAATTTACGGGCAGCCCCAGCATTTT. Encoded protein: CASSLIYGQPQHF.

The chain is built from TRBV23-1 and TRBJ2-4; 8 bases are shared with TRBD1. Being an ORF, TRBV23-1 has a function that is uncertain. Trimming cost V 5 bases and J 0 bases; bases outside gene matches: 6. The CDR3 contains 16 residues. The chain's CDR3 is CASSKDRDIAKNIQYF. DNA for the CDR3: TGCGCCAGCAGTAAGGACAGGGACATAGCCAAAAACATTCAGTACTTC.

Only one count was recorded for this clone. The rearrangement uses TRBV14 and TRBJ2-5; no clear D. V lost 4 bases to trimming and J lost 2 bases, with 14 bases between them. Germline values: CDR1 SGHDN, CDR2 FVKESK. The CDR3 spans 15 residues. CDR3 coding DNA: TGTGCCAGCAGCCCTGCCCTGTATGCACAAGAGACCCAGTACTTC. Translated: CASSPALYAQETQYF.

The chain uses TRBV5-6 and TRBJ2-2, with 7 bases fitting TRBD1. The CDR3 runs to 16 residues. Trimming cost V 3 bases and J 5 bases; bases outside gene matches: 10. Germline-derived CDR1 and CDR2 are SGHDT and YYEEEE. The CDR3 bases are TGTGCCAGCAGCTACCCTACCGGGACAGAGACCGGGGAGCTGTTTTTT. It codes for CASSYPTGTETGELFF.

The chain carries TRBV4-1 and TRBJ2-2; 12 bases are a match to TRBD1. The length of the CDR3 is 15 residues. Germline V gives CDR1 MGHRA, CDR2 YSYEKL. The ends lost 3 bases at V and 4 bases at J; junction bases unmatched: 0. In DNA, the CDR3 is TGCGCCAGCAGCCAGGGACAGGGGGCCACCGGGGAGCTGTTTTTT. It codes for CASSQGQGATGELFF.

The chain joins TRBV6-5 to TRBJ2-5; no clear D. The germline CDR1 and CDR2 sequences are MNHEY and SVGAGI. The CDR3 loop spans 15 amino acids. The ends were cut back, 6 bases at V and 5 bases at J, with 19 bases in the middle. The CDR3 region has the DNA TGTGCCAGCAGCCAATTAGGTTTCGGGTTGGAGACCCAGTACTTC. This gives the protein CASSQLGFGLETQYF.

A single count supports this clone. Other DNA sequences of this sample code for an identical CDR3. This sequence joins TRBV5-6 and TRBJ2-1, with a tentative D call TRBD2 (5 bases). Between the trimmed V and J ends, which lost 4 bases and 3 bases, there was a span of 11 bases. Germline loops: CDR1 SGHDT, CDR2 YYEEEE. The CDR3 spans 14 residues. As DNA, the CDR3 is TGTGCCAGCAGCCTTCGACGGGACTACAATGAGCAGTTCTTC. This gives the protein CASSLRRDYNEQFF.

The chain employs TRBV28 and TRBJ1-1; D may be TRBD1 (5 bases). The CDR3 totals 12 residues. The V gene's germline CDR1 is MDHEN and CDR2 SYDVKM. V lost 3 bases to trimming and J lost 8 bases, with 10 bases between them. CDR3 protein: CASSFSRVEAFF. The CDR3 DNA reads TGTGCCAGCAGTTTCAGCAGGGTCGAAGCTTTCTTT.

The chain joins TRBV11-2 to TRBJ2-1, with 11 bases aligning to TRBD2. This CDR3 has 15 residues. The V segment lost 3 bases and the J segment 3 bases; nucleotides outside the gene matches: 1. Germline CDR1 is SGHAT and CDR2 is FQNNGV. CDR3 amino acids: CASSLGTSGYNEQFF. CDR3 coding DNA: TGTGCCAGCAGCTTGGGGACTAGCGGCTACAATGAGCAGTTCTTC.

The gene calls are TRBV7-6 and TRBJ2-7; D call uncertain. The CDR3 extends over 13 amino acids. CDR1 and CDR2 from the germline V gene are SGHVS and FNYEAQ. V lost 5 bases and J 6 bases, leaving 14 bases between the germline ends. The CDR3 DNA follows: TGTGCCAGCAGCCCCTACGGTGTCGGCGAGCAGTACTTC. Residues: CASSPYGVGEQYF. The variable domain in full, with the rest retrieved from reference TRBV7-6 and TRBJ2-7, is GAGVSQSPRYKVTKRGQDVALRCDPISGHVSLYWYRQALGQGPEFLTYFNYEAQQDKSGLPNDRFSAERPEGSISTLTIQRTEQRDSAMYRCASSPYGVGEQYFGPGTRLTVT.